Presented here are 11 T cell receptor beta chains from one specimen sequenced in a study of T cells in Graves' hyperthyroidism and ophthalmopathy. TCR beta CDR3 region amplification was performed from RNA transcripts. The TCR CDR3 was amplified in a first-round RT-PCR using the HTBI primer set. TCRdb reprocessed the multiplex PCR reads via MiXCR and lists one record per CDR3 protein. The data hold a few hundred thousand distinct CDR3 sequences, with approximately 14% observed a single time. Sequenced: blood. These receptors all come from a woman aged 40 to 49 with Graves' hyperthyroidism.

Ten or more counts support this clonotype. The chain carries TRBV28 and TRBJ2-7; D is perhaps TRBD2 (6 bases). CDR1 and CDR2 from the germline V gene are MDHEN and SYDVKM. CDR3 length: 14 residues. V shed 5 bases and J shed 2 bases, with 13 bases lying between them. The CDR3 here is CASSLTGAPYEQYF. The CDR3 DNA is TGTGCCAGCAGTCTCACGGGAGCCCCCTACGAGCAGTACTTC.

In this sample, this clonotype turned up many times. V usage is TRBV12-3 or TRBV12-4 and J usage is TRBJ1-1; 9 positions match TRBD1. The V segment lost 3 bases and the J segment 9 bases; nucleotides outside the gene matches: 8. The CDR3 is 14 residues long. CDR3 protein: CASSLDRGFTQAFF. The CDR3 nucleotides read TGTGCCAGCAGTTTGGACAGGGGCTTTACTCAAGCTTTCTTT.

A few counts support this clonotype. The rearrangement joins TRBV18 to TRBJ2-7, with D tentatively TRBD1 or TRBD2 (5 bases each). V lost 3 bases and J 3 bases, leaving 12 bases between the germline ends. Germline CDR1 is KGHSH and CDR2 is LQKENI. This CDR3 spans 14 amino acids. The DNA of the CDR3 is TGTGCCAGCTCACCTATGGGGGATGGCTACGAGCAGTACTTC. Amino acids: CASSPMGDGYEQYF.

The DNA of the CDR3 is TGCAGGGCTCCAGCGGGAGGCACAGATACGCAGTATTTT. Encoded protein: CRAPAGGTDTQYF. The rearrangement joins TRBV20-1 to TRBJ2-3, with 8 bases aligning to TRBD2. The CDR3 extends over 13 amino acids. The germline gives CDR1 DFQATT, CDR2 SNEGSKA (reference sequence).

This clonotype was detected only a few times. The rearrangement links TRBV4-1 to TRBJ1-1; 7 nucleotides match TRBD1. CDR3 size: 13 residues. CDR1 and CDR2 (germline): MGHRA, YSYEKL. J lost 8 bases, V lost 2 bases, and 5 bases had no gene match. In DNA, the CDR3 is TGCGCCAGCAGCCAACGACAGACAGGGGAAGCTTTCTTT. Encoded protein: CASSQRQTGEAFF.

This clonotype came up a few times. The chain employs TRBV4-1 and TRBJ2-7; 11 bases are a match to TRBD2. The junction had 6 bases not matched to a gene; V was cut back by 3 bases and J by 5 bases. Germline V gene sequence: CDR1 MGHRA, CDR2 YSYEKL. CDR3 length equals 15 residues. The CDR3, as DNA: TGCGCCAGCAGCCATAGCGGGAGGGAGGTCGACGAGCAGTACTTC. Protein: CASSHSGREVDEQYF.

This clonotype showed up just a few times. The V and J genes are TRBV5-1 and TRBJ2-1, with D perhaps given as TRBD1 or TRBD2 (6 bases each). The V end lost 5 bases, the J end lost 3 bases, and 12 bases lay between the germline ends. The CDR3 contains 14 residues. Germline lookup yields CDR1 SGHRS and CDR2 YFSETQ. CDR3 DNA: TGCGCCAGCAGAAGGGGGGAGGTCTACAATGAGCAGTTCTTC. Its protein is CASRRGEVYNEQFF. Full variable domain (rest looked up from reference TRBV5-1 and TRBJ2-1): KAGVTQTPRYLIKTRGQQVTLSCSPISGHRSVSWYQQTPGQGLQFLFEYFSETQRNKGNFPGRFSGRQFSNSRSEMNVSTLELGDSALYLCASRRGEVYNEQFFGPGTRLTVL.

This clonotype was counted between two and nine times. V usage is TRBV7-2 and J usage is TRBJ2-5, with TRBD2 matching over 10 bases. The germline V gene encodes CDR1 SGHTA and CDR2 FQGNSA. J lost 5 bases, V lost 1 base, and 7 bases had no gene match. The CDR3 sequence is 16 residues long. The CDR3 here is CASSLEELAGWETQYF. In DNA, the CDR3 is TGTGCCAGCAGCTTAGAGGAACTAGCGGGATGGGAGACCCAGTACTTC.

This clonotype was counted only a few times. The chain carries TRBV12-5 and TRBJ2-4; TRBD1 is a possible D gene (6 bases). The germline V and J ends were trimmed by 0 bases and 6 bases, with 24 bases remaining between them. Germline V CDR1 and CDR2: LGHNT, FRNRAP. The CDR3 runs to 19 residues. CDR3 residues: CASGLVLNPSTGPGNIQYF. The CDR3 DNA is TGTGCTAGTGGTTTGGTACTTAACCCCTCGACAGGACCCGGAAACATTCAGTACTTC. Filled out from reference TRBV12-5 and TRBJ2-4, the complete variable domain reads DARVTQTPRHKVTEMGQEVTMRCQPILGHNTVFWYRQTMMQGLELLAYFRNRAPLDDSGMPKDRFSAEMPDATLATLKIQPSEPRDSAVYFCASGLVLNPSTGPGNIQYFGAGTRLSVL.

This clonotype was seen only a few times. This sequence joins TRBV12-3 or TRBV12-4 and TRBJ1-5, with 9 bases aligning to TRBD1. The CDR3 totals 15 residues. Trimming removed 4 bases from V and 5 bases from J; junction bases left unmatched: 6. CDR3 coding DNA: TGTGCCAGCAGTTGGGACAGGGTCCACGATCAGCCCCAGCATTTT. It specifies CASSWDRVHDQPQHF.

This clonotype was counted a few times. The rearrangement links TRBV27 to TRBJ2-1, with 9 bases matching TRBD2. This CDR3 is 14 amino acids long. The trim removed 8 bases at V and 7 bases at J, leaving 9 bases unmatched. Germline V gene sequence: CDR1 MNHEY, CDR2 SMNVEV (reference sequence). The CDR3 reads CASCMGGLANEQFF. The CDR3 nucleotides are TGTGCCAGCTGTATGGGGGGACTAGCAAATGAGCAGTTCTTC.